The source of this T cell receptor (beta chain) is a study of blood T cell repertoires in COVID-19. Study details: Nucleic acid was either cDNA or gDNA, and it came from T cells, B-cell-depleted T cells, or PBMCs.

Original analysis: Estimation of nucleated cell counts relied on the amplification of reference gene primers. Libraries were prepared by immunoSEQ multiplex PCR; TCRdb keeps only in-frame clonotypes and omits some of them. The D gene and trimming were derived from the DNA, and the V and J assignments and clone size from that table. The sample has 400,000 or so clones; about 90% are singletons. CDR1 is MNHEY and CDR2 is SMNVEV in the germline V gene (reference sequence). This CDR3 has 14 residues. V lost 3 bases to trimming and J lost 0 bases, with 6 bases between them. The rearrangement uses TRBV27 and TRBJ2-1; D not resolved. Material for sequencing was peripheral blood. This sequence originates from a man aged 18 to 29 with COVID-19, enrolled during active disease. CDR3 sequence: CASSFLPSYNEQFF. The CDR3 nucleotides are TGTGCCAGCAGTTTTCTACCCTCCTACAATGAGCAGTTCTTC.